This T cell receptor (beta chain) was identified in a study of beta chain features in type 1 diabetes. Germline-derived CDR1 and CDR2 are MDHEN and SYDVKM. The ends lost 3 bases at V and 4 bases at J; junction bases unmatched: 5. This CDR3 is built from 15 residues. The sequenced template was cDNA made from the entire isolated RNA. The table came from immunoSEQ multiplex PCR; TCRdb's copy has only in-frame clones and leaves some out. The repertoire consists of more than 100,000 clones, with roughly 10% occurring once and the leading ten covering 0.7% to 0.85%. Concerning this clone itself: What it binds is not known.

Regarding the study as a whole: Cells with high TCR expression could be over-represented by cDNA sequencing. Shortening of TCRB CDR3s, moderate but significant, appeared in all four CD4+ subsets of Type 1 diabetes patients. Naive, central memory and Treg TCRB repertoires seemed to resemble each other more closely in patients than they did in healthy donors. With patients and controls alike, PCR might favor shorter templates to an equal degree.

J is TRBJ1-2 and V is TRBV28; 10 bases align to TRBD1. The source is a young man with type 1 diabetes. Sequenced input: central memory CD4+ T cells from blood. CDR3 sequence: CASSFRDRGAYGYTF. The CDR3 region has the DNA TGTGCCAGCAGTTTCCGGGACAGGGGTGCCTATGGCTACACCTTC.